This note documents a single T cell receptor (beta chain) sequence. Assay used: immunoSEQ multiplex PCR; TCRdb lists only in-frame clones, some missing. Of under 300,000 clones listed, about nine tenths are singletons. Trimming left V 8 bases short and J 4 bases short, with 16 bases between. CDR1 SQVTM and CDR2 ANQGSEA come from the germline V gene. The CDR3 is made up of 13 amino acids. The record originates from a study of blood T cell repertoires in COVID-19. The chain uses TRBV29-1 and TRBJ2-3; perhaps TRBD2 as D (6 bases). The sample taken for sequencing was peripheral blood. The clonotype comes from a woman aged 25-40 years with active or convalescent COVID-19. CDR3 in DNA: TGCAGCTCCCGTTTGTCGGGAGCAGATACGCAGTATTTT. It encodes CSSRLSGADTQYF.